Below are 30 T cell receptor beta chains sequenced from a single sample in a study of CD4+ T cells in melanoma. Repertoires were generated with immunoSEQ multiplex PCR, while TCRdb's copy carries only in-frame clones and drops some. The repertoire holds about 11,000 clones, with roughly two thirds as singletons. Sequencing was done on a sample of cells from a culture (not recorded whether cultured in vitro). The receptors come from a human donor with melanoma.

V usage is TRBV11-3 and J usage is TRBJ1-1, with no clear D. V was trimmed by 1 base and J by 1 base, leaving 13 bases between them. The germline V gene has CDR1 SGHNT and CDR2 YENEEA. CDR3 length: 16 residues. CDR3 nucleotides: TGTGCCAGCAGCTTAGTGATGGGAATTAAGAACACTGAAGCTTTCTTT. Translation gives CASSLVMGIKNTEAFF.

The V call is TRBV7-9, the J call TRBJ2-3, with D maybe TRBD1 (6 bases). CDR1 SEHNR and CDR2 FQNEAQ come from the germline V gene (reference sequence). The CDR3 extends over 15 amino acids. Deletions cut 4 bases from V and 1 base from J, with 12 bases between. CDR3 nucleotide sequence: TGTGCCAGCAGCTGGGGTAGACAGGGCACAGATACGCAGTATTTT. Translated, it gives CASSWGRQGTDTQYF.

The rearrangement links TRBV5-5 to TRBJ2-3; 11 nucleotides match TRBD2. V was clipped by 4 bases and J by 3 bases; unmatched bases: 13. The CDR3 has 18 residues. Per the germline V gene, CDR1 is SGHKS and CDR2 is YYEKEE (reference sequence). The CDR3 loop reads CASSPRRVRLAGTDTQYF. CDR3 nucleotide sequence: TGTGCCAGCAGCCCGCGCCGAGTGAGACTAGCGGGAACAGATACGCAGTATTTT.

The rearrangement uses TRBV18 and TRBJ1-5; D gene ambiguous. The CDR3 runs 15 residues. Germline V gene data show CDR1 as KGHSH and CDR2 as LQKENI. V lost 3 bases and J 4 bases, leaving 13 bases between the germline ends. The CDR3 loop reads CASSPLRAPNQPQHF. The CDR3 coding sequence is TGTGCCAGCTCACCCCTCCGGGCCCCAAATCAGCCCCAGCATTTT.

The genes are TRBV4-1 and TRBJ2-2; D is possibly TRBD2 (6 bases). From germline, CDR1 is MGHRA and CDR2 YSYEKL. The CDR3 has 16 amino acids. Trimming removed 1 base from V and 10 bases from J, with 19 bases in between. As DNA, the CDR3 is TGCGCCAGCAGCCAAGTATTTCCCAGGGAGGTCGTGGAGCTGTTTTTT. It translates to CASSQVFPREVVELFF.

This clone was seen only a few times. The chain employs TRBV9 and TRBJ1-1, with TRBD1 identical over 7 bases. Germline lookup yields CDR1 SGDLS and CDR2 YYNGEE. V lost 2 bases to trimming and J lost 12 bases; unmatched junction nucleotides: 7. The CDR3 spans 12 residues. This chain's CDR3 is CASSVDGDRTFF. The CDR3 region has the DNA TGTGCCAGCAGCGTCGACGGGGACAGAACTTTCTTT.

Notes on this clone: The junction departs from germline at one end; a sequencing error may be responsible. J is TRBJ1-2 and V is TRBV7-9; D is uncertain. Germline CDR1 reads SEHNR; CDR2 reads FQNEAQ (reference sequence). CDR3 length: 12 amino acids. For the CDR3, the DNA is TGTGCCAGCAGCCTAGCCATCTGGAGCTACACCTTC. This encodes CASSLAIWSYTF.

This clone has only a few counts. The junction differs from germline at one of its ends, possibly a read error. V usage is TRBV7-7 and J usage is TRBJ2-5; 8 nucleotides line up with TRBD1. In germline, CDR1 is SSHAT, CDR2 FNYEAQ (reference sequence). CDR3 length: 13 amino acids. CDR3 coding DNA: TGTGCTAGCAGTACAGGGGGGTTGTCGACCCAGTACTTC. Amino acid sequence: CASSTGGLSTQYF.

The chain recombines TRBV6-5 with TRBJ1-1, with unresolved D. Germline V gene sequence: CDR1 MNHEY, CDR2 SVGAGI. The CDR3 sequence is 12 residues long. V was cut by 5 bases and J by 6 bases, with 10 bases left in between. The CDR3 protein is CASSDWQPEAFF. CDR3 DNA sequence: TGTGCCAGCAGTGATTGGCAGCCTGAAGCTTTCTTT.

The J gene is TRBJ1-5, the V gene TRBV28; tentative D call: TRBD1 (5 bases). This CDR3 has 14 amino acids. Germline V gene data show CDR1 as MDHEN and CDR2 as SYDVKM. The germline V and J ends were trimmed by 5 bases and 12 bases, with 20 bases remaining between them. CDR3 coding DNA: TGTGCCAGCAGTCCCCCCCAGCCCAACGGGGGCCAGCATTTT. Translating gives CASSPPQPNGGQHF.

The chain recombines TRBV27 with TRBJ1-1; D is undetermined. Trimming shortened V by 7 bases and J by 0 bases, and 18 bases separated the two germline ends. This CDR3 is built from 16 residues. CDR1 and CDR2 (germline): MNHEY, SMNVEV (reference sequence). CDR3 DNA sequence: TGTGCCAGCACGGAAAGGAAGGGTCGAGTGAACACTGAAGCTTTCTTT. Translation: CASTERKGRVNTEAFF.

The chain is built from TRBV11-2 and TRBJ1-6; D might be TRBD1 (5 bases). This CDR3 spans 14 amino acids. The germline V gene encodes CDR1 SGHAT and CDR2 FQNNGV. The germline V and J ends were trimmed by 2 bases and 10 bases, with 12 bases remaining between them. CDR3 in DNA: TGTGCCAGCAGCTTAACGGGGGTAGGGTCACCCCTCCACTTT. This encodes CASSLTGVGSPLHF.

V usage is TRBV7-9 and J usage is TRBJ1-2; the match to TRBD1 covers 8 bases. The CDR3 has 11 amino acids. The V gene end was trimmed by 6 bases and the J gene end by 10 bases; junction bases not matched to a gene: 4. CDR1 and CDR2 (germline): SEHNR, FQNEAQ (reference sequence). CDR3 protein: CASSTGGVYTF. The CDR3 DNA follows: TGTGCCAGCAGTACAGGGGGGGTCTACACCTTC. Full variable domain (missing parts from reference TRBV7-9 and TRBJ1-2): DTGVSQNPRHKITKRGQNVTFRCDPISEHNRLYWYRQTLGQGPEFLTYFQNEAQLEKSRLLSDRFSAERPKGSFSTLEIQRTEQGDSAMYLCASSTGGVYTFGSGTRLTVV.

This clone was observed a few times. The chain uses TRBV2 and TRBJ1-4, with 9 nucleotides matching TRBD1. This CDR3 spans 15 amino acids. Unmatched junction bases numbered 14, after V lost 10 bases and J lost 8 bases. Germline V gives CDR1 SNHLY, CDR2 FYNNEI. The CDR3 sequence is CATRDRAFFGEKLFF. The CDR3 coding sequence is TGTGCCACCCGGGACAGGGCCTTCTTCGGGGAAAAACTGTTTTTT.

The V gene is TRBV28, the J gene TRBJ1-6; D is undetermined. The CDR3 totals 12 residues. CDR1 MDHEN and CDR2 SYDVKM come from the germline V gene. With 3 bases removed from V and 8 bases from J, the gap between germline ends came to 5 bases. CDR3: CASSLRYSPLHF. The CDR3 nucleotides read TGTGCCAGCAGTTTGAGATATTCACCCCTCCACTTT.

This clone was observed a few times. The chain couples TRBV5-1 to TRBJ2-2; D gene uncertain. V dropped 0 bases and J dropped 0 bases, with 9 bases sitting between them. There are 16 residues in the CDR3. Germline-derived CDR1 and CDR2 are SGHRS and YFSETQ. CDR3 DNA: TGCGCCAGCAGCTTGGTCCCAGGAGCGAACACCGGGGAGCTGTTTTTT. It encodes CASSLVPGANTGELFF.

This sequence joins TRBV10-2 and TRBJ2-7; no reliable D call. The CDR3 has 13 residues. The V end lost 6 bases, the J end lost 0 bases, and 9 bases lay between the germline ends. Per the germline V gene, CDR1 is WSHSY and CDR2 is SAAADI. CDR3 loop: CASSGQYSYEQYF. The CDR3 DNA reads as TGCGCCAGCAGCGGCCAGTACTCCTACGAGCAGTACTTC.

The chain couples TRBV15 to TRBJ2-7; the D gene is possibly TRBD2 (7 bases). CDR1 and CDR2 from the germline V gene are LNHNV and YYDKDF (reference sequence). V lost 0 bases and J 4 bases, leaving 10 bases between the germline ends. This CDR3 is built from 14 residues. CDR3 amino acids: CATSRDRGGYEQYF. As DNA, the CDR3 is TGTGCCACCAGCAGAGATAGGGGGGGGTACGAGCAGTACTTC.

The chain combines TRBV28 with TRBJ2-4; 7 bases match TRBD2. The CDR3 runs 14 residues. Trimming cost V 7 bases and J 0 bases; bases outside gene matches: 3. Germline-derived CDR1 and CDR2 are MDHEN and SYDVKM. CDR3 sequence reads: CASIPGGAKNIQYF. The DNA for the CDR3 is TGTGCCAGCATCCCGGGGGGAGCCAAAAACATTCAGTACTTC.

The chain is built from TRBV6-5 and TRBJ1-1; D remains unclear. Germline V lookup: CDR1 MNHEY, CDR2 SVGAGI. Deletions cut 6 bases from V and 1 base from J, with 12 bases between. The CDR3 covers 14 residues. The CDR3 sequence: CASRNRGENTEAFF. The CDR3 region has the DNA TGTGCCAGCAGGAATCGTGGGGAGAACACTGAAGCTTTCTTT.

This clone was seen a handful of times. CDR3 region: CASSYPGATNEKLFF. CDR3 DNA sequence: TGTGCCAGCAGCTACCCCGGGGCAACTAATGAAAAACTGTTTTTT. This chain connects TRBV4-2 to TRBJ1-4; D is unclear. V lost 5 bases and J lost 0, with 10 bases in between. Germline loops: CDR1 LGHNA, CDR2 YNFKEQ. This CDR3 has 15 amino acids.

DNA for the CDR3: TGTGCCATCAGTGAATTCGGGGGGGGGCCCTCAGATACGCAGTATTTT. This encodes CAISEFGGGPSDTQYF. The gene calls are TRBV10-3 and TRBJ2-3; 8 nucleotides align to TRBD2. Germline CDR1 and CDR2: ENHRY and SYGVKD. The CDR3 has 16 residues. V lost 3 bases to trimming and J lost 4 bases; unmatched junction nucleotides: 9.

The sample holds a few counts of this clone. This sequence joins TRBV5-6 and TRBJ1-1; TRBD1 might be the D (6 bases). Trimming shortened V by 0 bases and J by 11 bases, and 8 bases separated the two germline ends. The CDR3 extends over 11 amino acids. Per germline, CDR1 SGHDT and CDR2 YYEEEE. CDR3 sequence: CASSLEGVAFF. CDR3 bases: TGTGCCAGCAGCTTGGAGGGGGTGGCTTTCTTT. Filled out from reference TRBV5-6 and TRBJ1-1, the complete variable domain reads DAGVTQSPTHLIKTRGQQVTLRCSPKSGHDTVSWYQQALGQGPQFIFQYYEEEERQRGNFPDRFSGHQFPNYSSELNVNALLLGDSALYLCASSLEGVAFFGQGTRLTVV.

The V and J genes are TRBV19 and TRBJ1-5; tentatively, D is TRBD1 (6 bases). V was cut by 5 bases and J by 1 base, with 12 bases left in between. The CDR3 sequence is 15 residues long. CDR1 and CDR2 from the germline V gene are LNHDA and SQIVND (reference sequence). The CDR3 is CASSQQGTSNQPQHF. The CDR3 region has the DNA TGTGCCAGTAGTCAGCAGGGGACGAGCAATCAGCCCCAGCATTTT.

The chain carries TRBV29-1 and TRBJ1-1; the D is unclear. The CDR3 sequence is 10 residues long. From germline, CDR1 is SQVTM and CDR2 ANQGSEA. The germline V and J ends were trimmed by 7 bases and 1 base, with 4 bases remaining between them. The CDR3 DNA reads as TGCAGCGCTCAGAACACTGAAGCTTTCTTT. Amino acid sequence: CSAQNTEAFF.

The chain combines TRBV5-4 with TRBJ2-1; possibly TRBD2 for D (5 bases). Per the germline V gene, CDR1 is SGHNT and CDR2 is YYREEE (reference sequence). The CDR3 runs to 17 residues. The V end was cut by 4 bases, the J end by 3 bases, with 20 bases between. CDR3 amino acids: CASSHRTGPLGYNEQFF. CDR3 coding DNA: TGTGCCAGCAGCCACCGGACTGGGCCACTGGGCTACAATGAGCAGTTCTTC.

This clone was counted between two and nine times. This rearrangement joins TRBV5-1 to TRBJ2-5; TRBD1 or TRBD2 may be the D gene (5 bases each). V was trimmed by 4 bases and J by 5 bases, leaving 18 bases between them. Germline V gene sequence: CDR1 SGHRS, CDR2 YFSETQ. CDR3 length: 15 residues. The CDR3 here is CASSLGAGVRETQYF. CDR3 coding DNA: TGCGCCAGCAGCCTCGGGGCCGGGGTTCGGGAGACCCAGTACTTC. The whole variable domain, remainder taken from reference TRBV5-1 and TRBJ2-5, is KAGVTQTPRYLIKTRGQQVTLSCSPISGHRSVSWYQQTPGQGLQFLFEYFSETQRNKGNFPGRFSGRQFSNSRSEMNVSTLELGDSALYLCASSLGAGVRETQYFGPGTRLLVL.

The chain uses TRBV6-5 and TRBJ2-3, with D maybe TRBD1 (6 bases). V lost 6 bases and J lost 6, with 16 bases in between. The CDR3 sequence is 14 residues long. CDR1 is MNHEY, CDR2 SVGAGI, per germline. DNA for the CDR3: TGTGCCAGCAGACAAGGGGGTGCAAGGGATACGCAGTATTTT. It is translated as CASRQGGARDTQYF.

The gene calls are TRBV9 and TRBJ1-4, with 8 bases lining up with TRBD1. Trimming took 7 bases from V and 7 from J; bases not matched to a gene: 9. This CDR3 is 14 amino acids long. Per the germline V gene, CDR1 is SGDLS and CDR2 is YYNGEE. The CDR3, as DNA: TGTGCCAGCGCGAGAGACAGGGGTAGTGAAAAACTGTTTTTT. Its protein product is CASARDRGSEKLFF.

The CDR3 DNA reads as TGTGCCAGCAGTCTCATTCCAGGGGCGGAAGGCTACACCTTC. Amino acid sequence: CASSLIPGAEGYTF. The chain has TRBV2 and TRBJ1-2, with a weak D call TRBD1 (6 bases). The CDR3 runs 14 residues. V dropped 5 bases and J dropped 8 bases, with 18 bases sitting between them. The V gene's germline CDR1 is SNHLY and CDR2 FYNNEI.